These T cell receptor beta chains were read from a single sample in a study of T-cell memory formation after mild COVID-19. TCRdb re-called the 5' RACE reads with MiXCR, one entry per CDR3 protein. Among about 150,000 distinct CDR3 sequences listed, around 25% were seen once. Specimen: PBMCs or a T cell subset sorted from them (not recorded which). All receptors derive from an adult woman who had mild COVID-19 (a few samples of this study predate the infection). Cell type and time point are not known. The conserved cysteine and the conserved F or W are not part of the CDR3 here. D genes are given only for firm matches. Size tells how often a clone was seen (once, few, many) or the class of an expanded clone, and some rows leave it out.

v_gene	abundance	d_gene	CDR3aa
TRBV27	few	TRBD1	ASGWTGGSLIQETQY
TRBV7-8	few	-	ASSLAPGEGYSTDTQY
TRBV6-5	-	-	ASSYSDIRYNEQF
TRBV4-1	-	-	ASSPRGTEAF
TRBV4-2	few	-	ASSPEVNQPQH
TRBV27	-	-	ASSLFGRAQGYEQY
TRBV12-3/TRBV12-4	few	-	ASSQEEGKDTEAF
TRBV19	few	TRBD2	ASSPHPSGRAYNEQF
TRBV7-3	few	-	ASSPMGSSYNEQF
TRBV7-9	-	-	ASSFLTQPQH
TRBV6-2/TRBV6-3	-	-	ASSYPRATYEQY
TRBV12-3/TRBV12-4	-	TRBD2	ASSTSGETDTQY
TRBV30	-	-	AWTETASYEQY
TRBV12-3/TRBV12-4	many	-	ASSPGTYEQY
TRBV20-1	-	TRBD1	SGGTEDLPQH
TRBV24-1	few	-	ATSDPLDGETQY
TRBV20-1	few	-	SARDPLRQVVVDEQF
TRBV5-1	few	-	ASSFGWGGQPQH
TRBV7-9	few	-	ASSLEDGNQPQH
TRBV5-8	-	TRBD2	ASLADYEQY
TRBV2	-	-	ASSEWTLGTDTQY
TRBV9	few	-	ASSVTPGAQETQY
TRBV9	many	-	ASSIPLDGRNTGELF
TRBV5-1	-	-	ASSLGGELGEQF
TRBV19	-	-	ASSIQALYNEQF
TRBV9	-	-	ASSPGSGANTEAF
TRBV4-3	few	TRBD2	ASSQEASGGSSYNEQF
TRBV29-1	-	TRBD2	SVEELSGGADTQY
TRBV19	-	-	ASSIDFVVGYTEAF
TRBV4-1	-	-	ASSPTKNSYEQY
TRBV9	few	TRBD2	ASSVELAGIYEQY
TRBV4-1	once	TRBD1	ASSQQGTQGYT
TRBV7-9	few	TRBD1	ASSPGQGNTGELF
TRBV7-9	-	-	ASSFLGYEQY
TRBV5-1	few	TRBD1	ASSKGQDWKETQY
TRBV20-1	-	TRBD1	SALDRVRDSSYGYT
TRBV19	-	-	ASSYRGTYEQY
TRBV6-5	once	-	ASSYSYSYGYT
TRBV9	-	TRBD2	ASSTSGTGADTQY
TRBV15	many	-	ATSRDRDLTYNEQF
TRBV28	few	-	ASRAGAHQETQY
TRBV7-9	-	TRBD2	ASSHPGGTSAYEQY
TRBV20-1	-	-	SASAGPSGAGYT
TRBV6-5	-	-	ASSYYRKETQY
TRBV29-1	-	-	SVEIWAEYNEQF
TRBV5-1	few	TRBD1	ASSSWTGYSEAF
TRBV7-9	-	TRBD1	ASSSDRVPNEKLF
TRBV20-1	-	-	SARTVTDTQY
TRBV5-6	many	-	ASSLRQGINEQF
TRBV25-1	few	-	ASSESPRAEAF
TRBV4-1	-	-	ASSQPIGGGAGQPQH
TRBV9	-	TRBD1	ASSVARDRVNTEAF
TRBV20-1	-	TRBD2	SARDASGRSYEQY
TRBV7-9	-	-	ASSSQGDTQY
TRBV24-1	few	-	ATSGGMHQPQH
TRBV2	-	-	ASSDQLSGELF